This T cell receptor (beta chain) was profiled in a study of HIV-infected patients and healthy controls. The repertoire came from unfractionated whole blood and reflected all unsorted peripheral T cells. This clonotype is medium-sized (0.01 to 0.1%). Reverse transcription used about 500 ng RNA and constant-region primers for alpha and beta. Separate chain-specific third strand synthesis with multiplexing indices produced the alpha and beta libraries. TCRdb re-called the 5' RACE reads with MiXCR, one entry per CDR3 protein. The data show 10,000 to 15,000 distinct CDR3 sequences, with roughly a tenth seen just once and roughly 6.3% held by the top ten. Sequencing was done on a sample of blood. The clonotype comes from an adult in good health.

The CDR3 here is CASSLEAYEQYF. The CDR3 bases are TGTGCCAGCAGCCTAGAGGCCTACGAGCAGTACTTC. J is TRBJ2-7 and V is TRBV7-9, with D unresolved. The CDR3 totals 12 residues. V was pared by 5 bases and J by 2 bases, with 7 bases between. Germline V gene data show CDR1 as SEHNR and CDR2 as FQNEAQ (reference sequence).